This TCR beta chain was retrieved from a study of cytomegalovirus exposure and HLA in healthy donors. Germline V lookup: CDR1 LGHNA, CDR2 YSLEER. The CDR3 totals 15 residues. The germline V and J ends were trimmed by 1 base and 0 bases, with 10 bases remaining between them. PCR primers comprised 60 Vbeta and 13 Jbeta primers. The table came from immunoSEQ multiplex PCR; TCRdb's copy has only in-frame clones and leaves some out. The sample consists of about 140,000 clones, about 80% of them appearing once. This clone turned up a few times. The rearrangement links TRBV4-3 to TRBJ2-7; D remains ambiguous. The origin of this receptor is a woman aged 40-49 years in good health and CMV-seronegative. Sequencing used PBMCs. DNA of the CDR3: TGCGCCAGCAGCCAAGGGTTACAGAGCTCCTACGAGCAGTACTTC. It yields the protein CASSQGLQSSYEQYF.